The clone carrying this T cell receptor beta chain was picked up a small number of times. Its antigen is undetermined. V lost 0 bases and J 7 bases, leaving 16 bases between the germline ends. The CDR3 totals 16 residues. The germline CDR1 and CDR2 sequences are MRHNA and SNTAGT. This entry belongs to a study of T cell responses to AZD1222 COVID-19 vaccine. The assay was immunoSEQ multiplex PCR, and TCRdb's table has in-frame clones only and misses some. The repertoire includes 90,000 to 120,000 clones, around nine tenths of them detected once, and roughly a fifth sits in the top ten. The study's findings and limits: White British donors predominated, females outnumbered males, and clonal diversity was possibly underestimated.

This material consisted of peripheral blood, taken on day 0 of AZD1222 vaccination. This receptor was taken from an adult in good health. The genes are TRBV6-4 and TRBJ2-1; a weak D match, TRBD1 (5 bases). CDR3: CASSDSGRGASNEQFF. In nucleotides, the CDR3 is TGTGCCAGCAGTGACTCGGGTAGGGGCGCGAGTAATGAGCAGTTCTTC.